Listed here are 29 T cell receptor beta chains from one sample, sequenced in a study of blood T cells in healthy people across ages. Primers used in a second PCR of roughly 7 to 11 cycles were a sample-barcoded 5' primer and a J-beta primer mix. TCRdb fed the 5' RACE reads into MiXCR, producing one record per CDR3 protein. The repertoire includes more than 900,000 distinct CDR3 sequences, 25% to 30% of them detected once, and 10% sits in the top ten. Separately, the same data were catalogued under a study of T cells of mothers and their children.

Sequencing was performed on blood. Receptors originate from a middle-aged woman in good health.

Notes on this clonotype: A much larger clonotype is one base distant, so this may be a read error. The V and J genes are TRBV5-1 and TRBJ2-7; the D is unclear. Per the germline V gene, CDR1 is SGHRS and CDR2 is YFSETQ. Trimming shortened V by 3 bases and J by 2 bases, and 12 bases separated the two germline ends. The CDR3 covers 14 residues. CDR3 region: CASSWVNPTYEQYF. The CDR3 DNA reads TGCGCCAGCAGCTGGGTAAACCCAACCTACGAGCAGTACTTC.

The sample holds a few counts of this clonotype. Possible read error: a much larger clone is one base away. V and J are TRBV20-1 and TRBJ2-7; D might be TRBD1 or TRBD2, each matching 5 bases. The CDR3 totals 13 residues. Germline-derived CDR1 and CDR2 are DFQATT and SNEGSKA (reference sequence). Trimming shortened V by 5 bases and J by 0 bases, and 11 bases separated the two germline ends. DNA for the CDR3: TGCAGTGCTCCCGGGGCGTTCTCCTACGAGCAGTACTTC. It yields the protein CSAPGAFSYEQYF.

This clonotype was observed many times. This chain uses TRBV7-8 with TRBJ2-3, with D perhaps given as TRBD1 or TRBD2 (6 bases each). Germline-derived CDR1 and CDR2 are SGHVS and FQNEAQ. The germline V and J ends were trimmed by 0 bases and 11 bases, with 18 bases remaining between them. CDR3 length: 15 residues. Written as DNA, the CDR3 is TGTGCCAGCAGCTTAGCGGGGCCACGTGAGGGGGGGCAGTATTTT. Its protein product is CASSLAGPREGGQYF.

This clonotype turned up a few times. This chain links TRBV5-6 with TRBJ1-2, with 10 positions matching TRBD1. With 4 bases clipped from V and 2 bases from J, the junction kept 8 bases outside the gene matches. Germline V lookup: CDR1 SGHDT, CDR2 YYEEEE. CDR3 size: 16 residues. CDR3 in DNA: TGTGCCAGCAGCGCAAACCGACAGGGGGCCAACTATGGCTACACCTTC. Its protein product is CASSANRQGANYGYTF.

This clonotype was seen a handful of times. This rearrangement joins TRBV7-2 to TRBJ2-1; D perhaps matches TRBD1 (6 bases). Germline V gene sequence: CDR1 SGHTA, CDR2 FQGNSA. Trimming removed 2 bases at V and 7 bases at J, with 21 bases between. The CDR3 is 17 residues long. The CDR3 DNA is TGTGCCAGCAGCTTATCGGGACACATGGTCTCGGGGAATGAGCAGTTCTTC. This translates into CASSLSGHMVSGNEQFF.

In its sample, this clonotype was seen many times. This rearrangement joins TRBV19 to TRBJ1-1; D gene ambiguous. Trimming pared 3 bases from V and 4 bases from J, leaving 12 bases between. Germline V gene data show CDR1 as LNHDA and CDR2 as SQIVND (reference sequence). This CDR3 has 14 amino acids. CDR3 protein: CASSIWASATEAFF. CDR3 coding DNA: TGTGCCAGTAGTATCTGGGCGAGCGCCACTGAAGCTTTCTTT.

This chain uses TRBV15 with TRBJ2-7, with 7 bases aligning to TRBD1. The trim removed 1 base at V and 2 bases at J, leaving 11 bases unmatched. There are 17 residues in the CDR3. Germline CDR1 is LNHNV and CDR2 is YYDKDF (reference sequence). The CDR3 sequence: CATSRAALTGSAYEQYF. The CDR3 DNA sequence: TGTGCCACCAGCAGAGCGGCCTTGACAGGGAGCGCCTACGAGCAGTACTTC.

This clonotype was seen ten or more times. This sequence joins TRBV12-3 or TRBV12-4 and TRBJ2-7, with unresolved D. The CDR3 loop spans 11 amino acids. Trimming removed 4 bases from V and 3 bases from J, with 4 bases in between. The CDR3 bases are TGTGCCAGCAGTTCTGACTACGAGCAGTACTTC. Translating it yields CASSSDYEQYF.

Comments on this clonotype: Given a much more abundant clone one base away, this may be a read error. The rearrangement uses TRBV10-3 and TRBJ1-2; possible D gene TRBD1, 5 bases. The CDR3 extends over 14 amino acids. V was clipped by 6 bases and J by 4 bases, with 15 bases between them. Germline CDR1 reads ENHRY; CDR2 reads SYGVKD. CDR3 bases: TGTGCCATCAGGGATCCCGACAGAATCTATGGCTACACCTTC. Translating it yields CAIRDPDRIYGYTF.

This sequence joins TRBV6-6 and TRBJ2-7, with 7 nucleotides matching TRBD1. V dropped 6 bases and J dropped 3; count of bases not matched to a gene: 8. The germline gives CDR1 MNHNY, CDR2 SVGAGI (reference sequence). The CDR3 totals 14 residues. CDR3 in DNA: TGTGCCAGCAGATCCGGGACAGTACTCTACGAGCAGTACTTC. This codes for CASRSGTVLYEQYF.

The table lists this clonotype with a few counts. The chain links TRBV20-1 to TRBJ1-2, with no clear D. CDR1 is DFQATT, CDR2 SNEGSKA, per germline (reference sequence). Trimming took 0 bases from V and 4 from J, leaving 18 bases between them. The length of the CDR3 is 16 residues. The CDR3 reads CSARDSLVLVAYGYTF. For the CDR3, the DNA is TGCAGTGCTAGAGACTCCTTGGTGCTAGTCGCCTATGGCTACACCTTC.

This clonotype came up a few times. This rearrangement joins TRBV19 to TRBJ2-5, with 10 bases matching TRBD1. Per germline, CDR1 LNHDA and CDR2 SQIVND (reference sequence). J gave up 5 bases and V 5 bases, and 8 bases lay outside the gene matches. This CDR3 comprises 15 residues. The CDR3 coding sequence is TGTGCCAGTAGTCCCGGGACAGGGGTTCGGGAGACCCAGTACTTC. This encodes CASSPGTGVRETQYF. Combining the CDR3 with reference TRBV19 and TRBJ2-5 gives the whole variable domain DGGITQSPKYLFRKEGQNVTLSCEQNLNHDAMYWYRQDPGQGLRLIYYSQIVNDFQKGDIAEGYSVSREKKESFPLTVTSAQKNPTAFYLCASSPGTGVRETQYFGPGTRLLVL.

As for this clonotype: A much bigger clone sits one base away, suggesting this may be a read error. The gene calls are TRBV3-1 and TRBJ2-3; D possibly corresponds to TRBD2 (6 bases). Per germline, CDR1 LGHDT and CDR2 YNNKEL (reference sequence). V was trimmed by 1 base and J by 1 base, leaving 15 bases between them. The CDR3 totals 17 residues. The CDR3 DNA follows: TGTGCCAGCAGCCAAGGGAGTCGGGGGACTGGCACAGATACGCAGTATTTT. It is translated as CASSQGSRGTGTDTQYF.

This clonotype was picked up one time. This may be a read error: a much more frequent sequence differs by one nucleotide. The chain employs TRBV11-3 and TRBJ2-1, with D possibly matching TRBD2 (6 bases). The CDR3 sequence is 15 residues long. Trimming stripped 2 bases from V and 10 bases from J, with 18 bases between. Germline V CDR1 and CDR2: SGHNT, YENEEA. The DNA for the CDR3 is TGTGCCAGCAGCTTATTTTCGGGGGTCGCCTACGAGCAGTTCTTC. This codes for CASSLFSGVAYEQFF.

This clonotype was picked up a small number of times. This chain connects TRBV7-8 to TRBJ1-6; D ambiguous. This CDR3 is built from 14 residues. Germline CDR1 and CDR2: SGHVS and FQNEAQ. Trimming removed 0 bases at V and 9 bases at J, with 9 bases between. Here the CDR3 reads CASSLAQSGSPLHF. In nucleotides, the CDR3 is TGTGCCAGCAGCTTAGCCCAAAGTGGTTCACCCCTCCACTTT.

Comments on this clonotype: A junction boundary mismatches the germline segment, possibly from a read error. This chain connects TRBV7-7 to TRBJ1-4; TRBD1 is a possible D gene (5 bases). CDR1 is SSHAT, CDR2 FNYEAQ, per germline (reference sequence). The CDR3 loop spans 19 amino acids. The CDR3 region is CASSPSIRDPRGEHEKLFF. The CDR3 region has the DNA TGTGCTAGCAGCCCATCAATCCGGGACCCGCGGGGAGAGCATGAAAAACTGTTTTTT. Using reference TRBV7-7 and TRBJ1-4 for the parts outside the CDR3, the full variable domain is GAGVSQSPRYKVTKRGQDVTLRCDPISSHATLYWYQQALGQGPEFLTYFNYEAQPDKSGLPSDRFSAERPEGSISTLTIQRTEQRDSAMYRCASSPSIRDPRGEHEKLFFGSGTQLSVL.

This clonotype has only a few counts. The CDR3 DNA reads as TGTGCCAGCAGCCCCTCGACTAGGTCCTACGAGCAGTACTTC. Residues: CASSPSTRSYEQYF. The V gene is TRBV9, the J gene TRBJ2-7; tentatively, D is TRBD2 (6 bases). V lost 4 bases to trimming and J lost 1 base, with 12 bases between them. The CDR3 has 14 residues. From germline, CDR1 is SGDLS and CDR2 YYNGEE.

This clonotype was counted between two and nine times. CDR3 bases: TGTGCTACAGGGGGGCGGCCAGGCTACACCTTC. It codes for CATGGRPGYTF. The rearrangement links TRBV6-5 to TRBJ1-2; TRBD1 agrees at 8 bases. Per the germline V gene, CDR1 is MNHEY and CDR2 is SVGAGI. There are 11 residues in the CDR3.

This chain uses TRBV7-6 with TRBJ1-6, with D tentatively TRBD1 (6 bases). The germline V and J ends were trimmed by 5 bases and 5 bases, with 13 bases remaining between them. Germline CDR1 and CDR2: SGHVS and FNYEAQ. The CDR3 runs 15 residues. CDR3 protein: CASSQRDTDNSPLHF. CDR3 sequence (DNA): TGTGCCAGCAGCCAACGGGACACCGATAATTCACCCCTCCACTTT.

This clonotype has a handful of counts. The chain combines TRBV12-3 or TRBV12-4 with TRBJ2-7, with D possibly TRBD2 on 7 matching bases. The CDR3 spans 17 residues. V shed 6 bases and J shed 0 bases, with 21 bases lying between them. This chain's CDR3 is CASRTDGWGGLSYEQYF. The CDR3 nucleotides are TGTGCCAGCAGGACCGATGGATGGGGGGGCCTCTCCTACGAGCAGTACTTC.

A few counts support this clonotype. This may stem from a read error, because a much larger clone lies one nucleotide away. The chain uses TRBV28 and TRBJ2-7, with 7 bases lining up with TRBD2. The J call could be wrong; TRBJ2-5 is a better fit for the DNA end. This CDR3 region has 14 residues. Per the germline V gene, CDR1 is MDHEN and CDR2 is SYDVKM. The CDR3 here is CASKRAGSQETQYF. CDR3 bases: TGTGCCAGCAAACGAGCGGGGTCGCAGGAGACCCAGTACTTC.

At least ten counts were recorded for this clonotype. The chain is built from TRBV5-1 and TRBJ2-1; D assignment may be TRBD1 or TRBD2 (5 bases each). Trimming removed 2 bases from V and 11 bases from J, with 8 bases in between. Looked up from germline, CDR1 is SGHRS and CDR2 is YFSETQ. The CDR3 extends over 11 amino acids. The DNA of the CDR3 is TGCGCCAGCAGCTTAGAGGGGCAGCAGTTCTTC. It specifies CASSLEGQQFF.

This clonotype came up a few times. The chain is built from TRBV10-3 and TRBJ2-7, with 12 bases aligning to TRBD2. CDR3 length equals 15 residues. CDR1 and CDR2 from the germline V gene are ENHRY and SYGVKD. V shed 8 bases and J 2 bases; nucleotides not matched to a gene: 7. The CDR3 loop is CAIQQTSGGPYEQYF. CDR3 in DNA: TGTGCCATCCAACAAACTAGCGGGGGGCCCTACGAGCAGTACTTC.

This clonotype was recorded at least ten times. The V gene is TRBV6-2 or TRBV6-3, the J gene TRBJ1-2; unclear D gene. Germline-derived CDR1 and CDR2 are MNHEY and SVGEGT. The length of the CDR3 is 13 residues. The germline V and J ends were trimmed by 8 bases and 4 bases, with 14 bases remaining between them. The CDR3 loop is CASWEDFRYGYTF. The CDR3, as DNA: TGTGCCAGCTGGGAGGACTTCCGCTATGGCTACACCTTC.

This clonotype has just a few counts. The chain recombines TRBV5-1 with TRBJ1-2; maybe TRBD1 (6 bases). Germline CDR1 reads SGHRS; CDR2 reads YFSETQ. Trimming took off 0 bases at V and 0 bases at J, with 9 bases between the two ends. This CDR3 contains 15 residues. This chain's CDR3 is CASSLDRASNYGYTF. CDR3 DNA sequence: TGCGCCAGCAGCTTGGACAGGGCTTCTAACTATGGCTACACCTTC.

This chain joins TRBV7-2 and TRBJ2-7; 7 bases agree with TRBD1. The trim removed 5 bases at V and 7 bases at J, leaving 8 bases unmatched. The CDR3 extends over 13 amino acids. Germline V lookup: CDR1 SGHTA, CDR2 FQGNSA. For the CDR3, the DNA is TGTGCCAGCAGCGAGGGACAGTTGAAGGAGCAGTACTTC. As protein: CASSEGQLKEQYF.

This clonotype was recorded many times. The rearrangement links TRBV6-1 to TRBJ1-2; D might be TRBD1 (5 bases). CDR1 and CDR2 (germline): MNHNS, SASEGT. The V and J ends lost 0 bases and 8 bases respectively, with 16 bases between them. This CDR3 has 15 amino acids. The CDR3 DNA sequence: TGTGCCAGCAGTGAAGCGCATCGGGGCCCTATGGGCTACACCTTC. Translating it yields CASSEAHRGPMGYTF.

This chain joins TRBV3-1 and TRBJ1-1, with D perhaps TRBD1 (5 bases). V was clipped by 0 bases and J by 1 base, with 18 bases between them. The CDR3 consists of 18 residues. CDR1 LGHDT and CDR2 YNNKEL come from the germline V gene (reference sequence). CDR3 DNA sequence: TGTGCCAGCAGCCAAGATCACCCACGGACATATGGGAACACTGAAGCTTTCTTT. Residues: CASSQDHPRTYGNTEAFF.

This clonotype was seen repeatedly, ten times or more. The gene calls are TRBV5-1 and TRBJ2-7, with 13 bases lining up with TRBD2. This CDR3 comprises 16 residues. CDR1 is SGHRS, CDR2 YFSETQ, per germline. J lost 6 bases, V lost 4 bases, and 10 bases had no gene match. CDR3 amino acids: CASSPRRGLAGVEQYF. The CDR3, as DNA: TGCGCCAGCAGCCCCCGTCGAGGACTAGCGGGGGTCGAGCAGTACTTC.